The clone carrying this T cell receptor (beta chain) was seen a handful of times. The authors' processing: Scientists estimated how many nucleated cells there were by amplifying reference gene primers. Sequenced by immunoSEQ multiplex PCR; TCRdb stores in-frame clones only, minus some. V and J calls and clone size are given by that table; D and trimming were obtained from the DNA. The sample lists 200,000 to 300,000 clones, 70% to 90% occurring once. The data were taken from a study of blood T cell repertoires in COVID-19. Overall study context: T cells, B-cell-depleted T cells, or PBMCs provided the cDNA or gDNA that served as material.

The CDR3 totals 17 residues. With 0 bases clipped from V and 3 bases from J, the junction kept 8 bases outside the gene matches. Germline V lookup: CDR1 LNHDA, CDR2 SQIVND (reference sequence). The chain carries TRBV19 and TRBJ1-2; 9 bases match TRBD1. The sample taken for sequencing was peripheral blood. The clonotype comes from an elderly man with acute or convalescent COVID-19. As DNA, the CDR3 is TGTGCCAGTAGTATAGATCAAGGGACAGGGACCTACTATGGCTACACCTTC. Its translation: CASSIDQGTGTYYGYTF.